This TCR beta chain was sequenced for a study of cytomegalovirus exposure and HLA in healthy donors. Study results and caveats: Later work found most CMV-associated TCR beta chains apparently HLA-restricted. Immune exposure data for these donors was limited to CMV serostatus.

Comments on this clone: Antigen specificity is unknown.

The PCR employed 60 Vbeta primers together with 13 Jbeta primers. Original processing notes: Roughly 10 million shared chains were among the roughly 78 million unique TCR beta chains that a later analysis counted. The table came from immunoSEQ multiplex PCR; TCRdb's copy has only in-frame clones and leaves some out. The DNA was the basis for D and trimming; V, J and clone size are from that table. Counted here are around 270,000 clones, 80% occurring once; the ten biggest clones make up roughly 0.3%. This CDR3 comprises 18 residues. With V trimmed by 7 bases and J by 4 bases, 21 bases remained unmatched. Germline-derived CDR1 and CDR2 are GTSNPN and SVGIG (reference sequence). The donors, nominally healthy at sampling, likely had unrecorded immune exposures.

The specimen was PBMCs. The chain couples TRBV30 to TRBJ1-5; 8 nucleotides line up with TRBD1. The receptor comes from a girl aged 2-10 years in good health and CMV-seronegative. The CDR3 nucleotides are TGTGCCTCAAAGGAGTTGAGACAGGGGAGGGCAAAGAATCAGCCCCAGCATTTT. It translates to CASKELRQGRAKNQPQHF. Full variable domain (rest looked up from reference TRBV30 and TRBJ1-5): SQTIHQWPATLVQPVGSPLSLECTVEGTSNPNLYWYRQAAGRGLQLLFYSVGIGQISSEVPQNLSASRPQDRQFILSSKKLLLSDSGFYLCASKELRQGRAKNQPQHFGDGTRLSIL.